The 9 T cell receptor beta chains presented below share a single source sample, sequenced in a study of blood T cell repertoires in COVID-19. The table came from immunoSEQ multiplex PCR; TCRdb's copy has only in-frame clones and leaves some out. The repertoire holds 120,000 to 150,000 clones, with 65% to 85% as singletons. Source material: peripheral blood. These receptors all stem from a human donor in a cohort sampled during active COVID-19.

The genes are TRBV10-3 and TRBJ2-1; 12 positions agree with TRBD2. This CDR3 has 16 amino acids. Germline loops: CDR1 ENHRY, CDR2 SYGVKD. Trimming took 5 bases from V and 2 from J; bases not matched to a gene: 4. CDR3 loop: CAISHPSGGAYNEQFF. CDR3 DNA: TGTGCCATCAGTCATCCTAGCGGGGGGGCCTACAATGAGCAGTTCTTC.

This chain links TRBV5-1 with TRBJ1-4; weak D call: TRBD1 (6 bases). The CDR3 runs 15 residues. Trimming stripped 0 bases from V and 5 bases from J, with 11 bases between. CDR1 is SGHRS and CDR2 is YFSETQ in the germline V gene. CDR3 DNA sequence: TGCGCCAGCAGCTTGGGTCAGGGGCAGAATGAAAAACTGTTTTTT. Translation: CASSLGQGQNEKLFF.

The chain joins TRBV11-1 to TRBJ1-6; 11 nucleotides line up with TRBD1. Trimming took 4 bases from V and 7 from J; bases not matched to a gene: 3. Germline V lookup: CDR1 SGHAT, CDR2 FQDESV (reference sequence). The CDR3 is 15 residues long. CDR3 DNA: TGTGCCAGCAGCTACGGGACAGGGGGGAATTCACCCCTCCACTTT. The encoded protein is CASSYGTGGNSPLHF.

This rearrangement joins TRBV4-1 to TRBJ1-1; D gene unclear. Deletions cut 0 bases from V and 7 bases from J, with 21 bases between. This CDR3 comprises 17 residues. Per the germline V gene, CDR1 is MGHRA and CDR2 is YSYEKL. The CDR3 spells CASSQDRFVVNGGEAFF. The CDR3 nucleotides read TGCGCCAGCAGCCAAGATCGGTTCGTAGTAAATGGAGGTGAAGCTTTCTTT.

The chain combines TRBV5-1 with TRBJ2-2, with D perhaps TRBD1 (6 bases). The V end lost 4 bases, the J end lost 4 bases, and 14 bases lay between the germline ends. The germline CDR1 and CDR2 sequences are SGHRS and YFSETQ. The CDR3 sequence is 15 residues long. The CDR3 spells CASSPTGLGTGELFF. The CDR3 DNA sequence: TGCGCCAGCAGCCCTACAGGGTTAGGCACCGGGGAGCTGTTTTTT.

The V gene is TRBV6-5, the J gene TRBJ1-5; 8 bases line up with TRBD1. V lost 8 bases to trimming and J lost 0 bases; unmatched junction nucleotides: 6. The germline V gene encodes CDR1 MNHEY and CDR2 SVGAGI. The CDR3 runs to 15 residues. CDR3 loop: CASRDRILSNQPQHF. In DNA form, the CDR3 reads TGTGCCAGCCGGGACAGGATCCTTAGCAATCAGCCCCAGCATTTT.

V is TRBV25-1 and J is TRBJ2-7; TRBD1 agrees at 9 bases. The CDR3 spans 17 residues. Trimming at V came to 3 bases and at J to 6 bases, leaving 15 bases not matched to a gene. Germline values: CDR1 MGHDK, CDR2 SYGVNS. The CDR3 is CASSDKGQGLSACEQYF. The CDR3 DNA reads as TGTGCCAGCAGTGATAAGGGACAGGGTTTATCGGCCTGCGAGCAGTACTTC.

This clone has just a few counts. The V and J genes are TRBV2 and TRBJ1-1, with D perhaps TRBD1 (6 bases). The V and J ends lost 5 bases and 11 bases respectively, with 18 bases between them. CDR1 and CDR2 (germline): SNHLY, FYNNEI. The CDR3 has 13 amino acids. The CDR3 loop reads CASSPGGAPGAFF. CDR3 DNA sequence: TGTGCCAGCAGTCCCGGGGGGGCGCCGGGGGCTTTCTTT.

The V and J genes are TRBV7-2 and TRBJ2-7; TRBD1 is a possible D gene (6 bases). V was cut by 4 bases and J by 2 bases, with 9 bases left in between. The germline V gene has CDR1 SGHTA and CDR2 FQGNSA. The CDR3 is 13 amino acids. In nucleotides, the CDR3 is TGTGCCAGCAGCTCAGACAGGACCTACGAGCAGTACTTC. Amino acid sequence: CASSSDRTYEQYF.